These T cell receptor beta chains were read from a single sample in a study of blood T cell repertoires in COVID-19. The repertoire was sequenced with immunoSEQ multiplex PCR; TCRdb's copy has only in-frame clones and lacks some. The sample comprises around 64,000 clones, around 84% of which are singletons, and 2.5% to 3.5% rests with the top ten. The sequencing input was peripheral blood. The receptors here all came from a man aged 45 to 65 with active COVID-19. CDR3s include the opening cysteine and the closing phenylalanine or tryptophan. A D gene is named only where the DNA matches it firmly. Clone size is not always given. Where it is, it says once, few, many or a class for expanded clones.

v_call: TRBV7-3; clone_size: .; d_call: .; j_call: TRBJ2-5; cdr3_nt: TGTGCCAGCAGCTCCCGAGGCAGGGCCTACAGTGAGACCCAGTACTTC; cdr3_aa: CASSSRGRAYSETQYF
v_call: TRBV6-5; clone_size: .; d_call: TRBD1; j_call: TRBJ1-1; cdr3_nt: TGTGCCAGCAGTCCTACAGGGGGCACTGAAGCTTTCTTT; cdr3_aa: CASSPTGGTEAFF
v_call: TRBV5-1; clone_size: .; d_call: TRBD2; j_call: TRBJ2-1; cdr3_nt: TGCGCCAGCAGCGGTAGCGGGGGGCCCCTCAATGAGCAGTTCTTC; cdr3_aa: CASSGSGGPLNEQFF
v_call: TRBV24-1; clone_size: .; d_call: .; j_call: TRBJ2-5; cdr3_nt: TGTGCCACCAGTGATTTCGGGGGTATGGGTGAGACCCAGTACTTC; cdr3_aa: CATSDFGGMGETQYF
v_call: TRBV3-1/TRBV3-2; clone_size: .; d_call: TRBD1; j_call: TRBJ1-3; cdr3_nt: TGTGCCAGCAGCCATTTAGACAGGGCCGGAAACACCATATATTTT; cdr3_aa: CASSHLDRAGNTIYF
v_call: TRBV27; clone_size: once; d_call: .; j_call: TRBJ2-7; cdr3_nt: TGTGCCAGCAGTCGAGGATCATACGAGCAGTACTTC; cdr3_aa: CASSRGSYEQYF
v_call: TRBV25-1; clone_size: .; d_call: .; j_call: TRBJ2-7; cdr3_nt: TGTGCCAGCAGTGCGGACAGCCTCCCCTACGAGCAGTACTTC; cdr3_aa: CASSADSLPYEQYF
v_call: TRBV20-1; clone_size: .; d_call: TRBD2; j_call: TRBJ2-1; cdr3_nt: TGCAGTGCTAGTGACGGGACTAGCGGTGCCGAGCAGTTCTTC; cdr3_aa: CSASDGTSGAEQFF
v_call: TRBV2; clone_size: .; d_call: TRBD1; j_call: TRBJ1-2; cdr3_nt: TGTGCCAGCAGACAGCCGGGACAGGGCCGGAGTGGCTACACCTTC; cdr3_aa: CASRQPGQGRSGYTF
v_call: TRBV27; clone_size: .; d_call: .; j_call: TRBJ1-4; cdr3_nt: TGTGCCAGCAGTTTAGGGCTTGGGGGCGTCGGGGAAAAACTGTTTTTT; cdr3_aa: CASSLGLGGVGEKLFF
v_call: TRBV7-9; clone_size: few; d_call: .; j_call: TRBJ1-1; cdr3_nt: TGTGCCAGCAGCTTAGTAGGAGGCAGGGGCCGGAACACTGAAGCTTTCTTT; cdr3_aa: CASSLVGGRGRNTEAFF
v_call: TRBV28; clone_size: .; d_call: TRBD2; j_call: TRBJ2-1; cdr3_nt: TGTGCCAGCAGTTCCGGGACTAGCGGGGAAAGCTCCTACAATGAGCAGTTCTTC; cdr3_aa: CASSSGTSGESSYNEQFF
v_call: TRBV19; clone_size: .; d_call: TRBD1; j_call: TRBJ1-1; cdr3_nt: TGTGCCAGTAGTCTGGAGACGGAATGGACAGGGAGAGTCACTGAAGCTTTCTTT; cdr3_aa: CASSLETEWTGRVTEAFF
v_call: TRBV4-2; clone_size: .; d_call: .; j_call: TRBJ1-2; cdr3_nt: TGTGCCAGCAGCCAAGACGGGGGTAAGAATGGCTACACCTTC; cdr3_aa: CASSQDGGKNGYTF
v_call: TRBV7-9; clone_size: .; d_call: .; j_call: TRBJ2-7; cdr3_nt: TGTGCCAGCAGCCCTCCCCTGTTGTTAGTAGGGGTCGAGCAGTACTTC; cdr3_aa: CASSPPLLLVGVEQYF
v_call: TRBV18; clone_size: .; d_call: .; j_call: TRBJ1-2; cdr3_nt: TGTGCCAGCTCACCACGGGTGGGAGAGCCAGGCTATGGCTACACCTTC; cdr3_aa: CASSPRVGEPGYGYTF
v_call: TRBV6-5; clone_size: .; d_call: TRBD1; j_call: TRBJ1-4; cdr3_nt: TGTGCCAGCACCAACTCAGGGGGTTATGAAAAACTGTTTTTT; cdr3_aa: CASTNSGGYEKLFF
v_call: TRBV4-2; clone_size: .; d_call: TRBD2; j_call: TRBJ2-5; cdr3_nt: TGTGCCAGCAGCCAAAGAAGTTCGCGAGCGGGAGGAGGCCAAGAGACCCAGTACTTC; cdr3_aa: CASSQRSSRAGGGQETQYF
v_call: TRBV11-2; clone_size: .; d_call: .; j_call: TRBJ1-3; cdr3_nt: TGTGCCAGCAGCCCCTTTACAGGATACGGAAACACCATATATTTT; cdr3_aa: CASSPFTGYGNTIYF
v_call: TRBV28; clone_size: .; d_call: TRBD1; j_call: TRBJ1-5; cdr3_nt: TGTGCCAGCAGTTTTACAGGGGATCAGCCCCAGCATTTT; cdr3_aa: CASSFTGDQPQHF
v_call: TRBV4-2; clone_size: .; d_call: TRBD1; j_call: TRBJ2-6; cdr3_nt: TGTGCCAGCAGCCAAGAAGGACAGGGGGCGCCCGGGGCCAACGTCCTGACTTTC; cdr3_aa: CASSQEGQGAPGANVLTF
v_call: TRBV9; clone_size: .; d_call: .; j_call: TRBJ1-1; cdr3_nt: TGTGCCAGCAGCCCCGCAGGGAACACTGAAGCTTTCTTT; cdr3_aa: CASSPAGNTEAFF
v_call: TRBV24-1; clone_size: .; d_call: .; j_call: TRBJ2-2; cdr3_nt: TGTGCCACCAGTGATCCCTCCGGGGGGCGCAATACCGGGGAGCTGTTTTTT; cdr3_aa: CATSDPSGGRNTGELFF
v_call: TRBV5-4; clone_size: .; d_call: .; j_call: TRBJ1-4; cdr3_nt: TGTGCCAGCAGCTTGAGGGGAAGGGCTAATGAAAAACTGTTTTTT; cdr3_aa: CASSLRGRANEKLFF
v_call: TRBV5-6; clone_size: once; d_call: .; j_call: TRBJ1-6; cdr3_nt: TGTGCCAGCAAGTTGGGGAGTTTAAATTCACCCCTCCACTTT; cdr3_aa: CASKLGSLNSPLHF
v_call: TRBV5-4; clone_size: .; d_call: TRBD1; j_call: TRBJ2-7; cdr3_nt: TGTGCCACCACGACCCAACAGGGGACCCACGAGCAGTACTTC; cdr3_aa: CATTTQQGTHEQYF
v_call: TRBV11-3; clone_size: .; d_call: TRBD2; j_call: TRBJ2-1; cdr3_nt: TGTGCCAGCAGCGGGGACGGGACTAGCGCCTTCAATGAGCAGTTCTTC; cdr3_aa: CASSGDGTSAFNEQFF
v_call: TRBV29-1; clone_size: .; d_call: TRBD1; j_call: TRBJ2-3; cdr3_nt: TGCAGCGTCCCGGACAGGGGGCGCACAGATACGCAGTATTTT; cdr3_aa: CSVPDRGRTDTQYF
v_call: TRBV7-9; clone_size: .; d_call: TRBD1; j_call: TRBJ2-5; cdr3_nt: TGTGCCAGCAGCTTATGGGACAGGGGTCCAGAGACCCAGTACTTC; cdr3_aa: CASSLWDRGPETQYF
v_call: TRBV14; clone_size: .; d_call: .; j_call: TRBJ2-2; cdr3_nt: TGTGCCAGCAGCCAAGACTGGAACACCGGGGAGCTGTTTTTT; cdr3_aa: CASSQDWNTGELFF
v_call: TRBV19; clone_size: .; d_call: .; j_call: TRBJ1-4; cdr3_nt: TGTGCCAGTAGCATACGGAGGGACGGGGATGAAAAACTGTTTTTT; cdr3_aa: CASSIRRDGDEKLFF
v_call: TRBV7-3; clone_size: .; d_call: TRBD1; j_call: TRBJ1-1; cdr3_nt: TGTGCCAGCAGCCTACTACAGACAGGGAGAGCCACTGAAGCTTTCTTT; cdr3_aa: CASSLLQTGRATEAFF
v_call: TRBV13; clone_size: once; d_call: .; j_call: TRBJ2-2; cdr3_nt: TGTGCCAGCAGCTGGAGGACCGGGGAGCTGTTTTTT; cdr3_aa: CASSWRTGELFF
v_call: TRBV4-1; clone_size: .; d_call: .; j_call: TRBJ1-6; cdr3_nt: TGCGCCAGCAGCCAATCTGAGTCGGGGGTTTCACCCCTCCACTTT; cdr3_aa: CASSQSESGVSPLHF
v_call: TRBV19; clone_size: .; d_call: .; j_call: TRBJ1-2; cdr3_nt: TGTGCCAGTAGTATCGTACGGGGTAATGATGGCTACACCTTC; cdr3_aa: CASSIVRGNDGYTF
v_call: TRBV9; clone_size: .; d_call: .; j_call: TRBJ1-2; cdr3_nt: TGTGCCAGCAGCGCCCTAGCGAACTATGGCTACACCTTC; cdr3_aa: CASSALANYGYTF
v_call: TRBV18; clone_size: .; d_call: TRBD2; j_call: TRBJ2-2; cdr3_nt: TGTGCCAGCTCAACATACCTGACGAACGGGAGGGACACCGGGGAGCTGTTTTTT; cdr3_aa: CASSTYLTNGRDTGELFF
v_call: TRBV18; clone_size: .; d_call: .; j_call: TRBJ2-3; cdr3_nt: TGTGCCAGCTCACCCTCAGGGGCAGATACGCAGTATTTT; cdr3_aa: CASSPSGADTQYF
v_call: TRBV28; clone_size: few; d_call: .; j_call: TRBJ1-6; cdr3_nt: TGTGCCAGCAGTCGGGCAGGGGATAATTCACCCCTCCACTTT; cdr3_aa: CASSRAGDNSPLHF
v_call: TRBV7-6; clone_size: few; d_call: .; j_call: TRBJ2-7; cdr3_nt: TGTGCCAGCAGCTTTAACGCGGGGGCGGGGGAGCAGTACTTC; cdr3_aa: CASSFNAGAGEQYF